This TCR beta chain came from a study of T cells in localized non-small cell lung cancer. General study results and limits: Uninvolved adjacent lung showed the highest T cell clonality, exceeding tumor.

The length of the CDR3 is 18 residues. Unmatched junction bases numbered 7, after V lost 3 bases and J lost 4 bases. The germline CDR1 and CDR2 sequences are LNHDA and SQIVND (reference sequence). This clone has just a few counts. The antigen is not known. Measured with immunoSEQ multiplex PCR; TCRdb has only the in-frame clones, and not every one. The data hold 70,000 or so clones, with about 88% observed a single time. The rearrangement links TRBV19 to TRBJ2-6, with 12 bases fitting TRBD1. Sequences were derived from peripheral blood, sampled before any cancer treatment. The sequence came from a female donor over 55 with stage I lung adenocarcinoma. Here the CDR3 DNA reads TGTGCCAGTAGTATCCGGGACAGGGGGCAGGCGGGGGCCAACGTCCTGACTTTC. Protein: CASSIRDRGQAGANVLTF.